These T cell receptor beta chains were read from a single sample in a study of shared clonotypes between healthy human individuals. Data came from immunoSEQ multiplex PCR; TCRdb stores just in-frame clones and leaves some out. The table lists over 2 million clones, about 90% of them singletons. Sequenced sample: naive CD4+ T cells from PBMCs. The receptor set was obtained from a man in his late teens or twenties in good health. Some clones in this sample may be carry-over from other donors' samples. Both conserved end residues are part of each CDR3. Fields, in order: CDR3 protein, V gene, J gene, CDR3 length.

CDR3aa: CASSRTRGLYNEQFF
v_gene: TRBV27
j_gene: TRBJ2-1
len: 15

CDR3aa: CASSAGQGEAFF
v_gene: TRBV18
j_gene: TRBJ1-1
len: 12

CDR3aa: CSLTSGRAAGTQYF
v_gene: TRBV29-1
j_gene: TRBJ2-3
len: 14

CDR3aa: CASSTMNTEAFF
v_gene: TRBV7-2
j_gene: TRBJ1-1
len: 12

CDR3aa: CASDTGFRNYGYTF
v_gene: TRBV28
j_gene: TRBJ1-2
len: 14

CDR3aa: CASHFSGNTEAFF
v_gene: TRBV2
j_gene: TRBJ1-1
len: 13

CDR3aa: CAWSVFNEQFF
v_gene: TRBV30
j_gene: TRBJ2-1
len: 11

CDR3aa: CASSLDRVYNEQFF
v_gene: TRBV5-1
j_gene: TRBJ2-1
len: 14

CDR3aa: CATSRGSGNQPQHF
v_gene: TRBV15
j_gene: TRBJ1-5
len: 14

CDR3aa: CASSRYAVGQGNLGTQYF
v_gene: TRBV5-1
j_gene: TRBJ2-3
len: 18

CDR3aa: CAIRADRGDDTQYF
v_gene: TRBV10-3
j_gene: TRBJ2-3
len: 14

CDR3aa: CASSEGAAETQYF
v_gene: TRBV2
j_gene: TRBJ2-5
len: 13

CDR3aa: CAWRPGQSYGYTF
v_gene: TRBV30
j_gene: TRBJ1-2
len: 13

CDR3aa: CASSSRGSYNEQFF
v_gene: TRBV11-3
j_gene: TRBJ2-1
len: 14

CDR3aa: CASSFPRQGRTEAFF
v_gene: TRBV10-1
j_gene: TRBJ1-1
len: 15

CDR3aa: CASSYSSYRVLGAFF
v_gene: TRBV6-5
j_gene: TRBJ1-1
len: 15

CDR3aa: CASRHRGHTEAFF
v_gene: TRBV6-5
j_gene: TRBJ1-1
len: 13

CDR3aa: CAWRETGLYTEAFF
v_gene: TRBV30
j_gene: TRBJ1-1
len: 14

CDR3aa: CASSYSVSSGSPEQYF
v_gene: TRBV6-5
j_gene: TRBJ2-7
len: 16

CDR3aa: CAWSVQRQGYQPQHF
v_gene: TRBV30
j_gene: TRBJ1-5
len: 15

CDR3aa: CSVQGAEETQYF
v_gene: TRBV29-1
j_gene: TRBJ2-5
len: 12

CDR3aa: CASSLDQNTGELFF
v_gene: TRBV5-1
j_gene: TRBJ2-2
len: 14

CDR3aa: CASVTGLRGNTIYF
v_gene: TRBV19
j_gene: TRBJ1-3
len: 14

CDR3aa: CASSAGQGAYGYTF
v_gene: TRBV2
j_gene: TRBJ1-2
len: 14

CDR3aa: CASSFSIAIRNTEAFF
v_gene: TRBV28
j_gene: TRBJ1-1
len: 16

CDR3aa: CASSLGKGLTGELFF
v_gene: TRBV27
j_gene: TRBJ2-2
len: 15

CDR3aa: CASSPRGLVEQFF
v_gene: TRBV7-3
j_gene: TRBJ2-1
len: 13

CDR3aa: CASSYLGDGNQPQHF
v_gene: TRBV6-6
j_gene: TRBJ1-5
len: 15

CDR3aa: CASSYGTTNTGELFF
v_gene: TRBV5-1
j_gene: TRBJ2-2
len: 15

CDR3aa: CASSLVGSYTGELFF
v_gene: TRBV5-1
j_gene: TRBJ2-2
len: 15

CDR3aa: CASSGGTNEQYF
v_gene: TRBV5-1
j_gene: TRBJ2-7
len: 12